The subject of this entry is one TCR beta chain. These data come from a study of T cell changes during pregnancy in multiple sclerosis. Using immunoSEQ multiplex PCR, the repertoire was profiled, and TCRdb retains in-frame clones only, with some absent. This sample yields some 100,000 clones, of which 90% to 95% are seen a single time; about 0.9% belongs to the top ten. The CDR3 sequence is 14 residues long. Germline CDR1 and CDR2: MGHDK and SYGVNS. The V end was cut by 3 bases, the J end by 7 bases, with 16 bases between. This TCR derives from a female donor with multiple sclerosis, enrolled in a pregnancy study. The chain joins TRBV25-1 to TRBJ2-7, with D perhaps matching TRBD2 (5 bases). The sequenced sample was peripheral blood, obtained before pregnancy. CDR3 protein: CASSDLAPPGEQYF. The CDR3 nucleotides are TGTGCCAGCAGTGACCTCGCACCCCCGGGGGAGCAGTACTTC.